The rows below give T cell receptor beta chains drawn from one sample of a study of technical replicates of blood from several donors. This table comes from immunoSEQ multiplex PCR, and its TCRdb copy is limited to in-frame clones, with some not included. The sample carries 100,000 or so clones, almost 97% recorded once. Sequencing used T cells isolated from PBMCs. Every receptor here comes from a human donor in good health. Both conserved end residues are part of each CDR3. A D gene is named only where the DNA matches it firmly. Size tells how often a clone was seen (once, few, many) or the class of an expanded clone, and some rows leave it out.

TRBD2,TRBJ2-6,TRBV4-1,.,TGCGCCAGCAGCCAAGACGCCGCCAGACTAGCGGGGATCTCTGGGGCCAACGTCCTGACTTTC,CASSQDAARLAGISGANVLTF
.,TRBJ2-3,TRBV9,.,TGTGCCAGCAGCGTAGCGGGAGCAGATACGCAGTATTTT,CASSVAGADTQYF
.,TRBJ1-1,TRBV21-1,.,TGTGCCAGCAGCAAAACACCAGTGTTGGAATGGGACAGGAACACTGAAGCTTTCTTT,CASSKTPVLEWDRNTEAFF
TRBD1,TRBJ2-7,TRBV19,.,TGTGCCAGTAGTTTAAGGGGGACAGAATACGAGCAGTACTTC,CASSLRGTEYEQYF
.,TRBJ1-1,TRBV6-5,few,TGTGCCAGCCTAGTGAACACTGAAGCTTTCTTT,CASLVNTEAFF
TRBD2,TRBJ2-5,TRBV7-8,.,TGTGCCAGCAGCCCTCTAGCGGTAGAGACCCAGTACTTC,CASSPLAVETQYF
.,TRBJ1-1,TRBV9,.,TGTGCCAGCAGCCCTGACCTACAGTGGAACACTGAAGCTTTCTTT,CASSPDLQWNTEAFF
.,TRBJ2-7,TRBV7-8,.,TGTGCCAGCAGCTTAGATAGAGGCTACGAGCAGTACTTC,CASSLDRGYEQYF
.,TRBJ1-2,TRBV30,.,TGTGCCGGAGCTGGCGGGGGCGCATTCTATGGCTACACCTTC,CAGAGGGAFYGYTF
.,TRBJ1-2,TRBV6-5,.,TGTGCCAGCAGTTACAGGGGGAGCTTCTATGGCTACACCTTC,CASSYRGSFYGYTF
.,TRBJ2-1,TRBV10-1,.,TGCGCCAGCAGTGAGTCGACCGCGGGCTACAATGAGCAGTTCTTC,CASSESTAGYNEQFF
.,TRBJ2-3,TRBV7-9,.,TGTGCCAGCAGCTTGGGAGATTACACAGATACGCAGTATTTT,CASSLGDYTDTQYF
.,TRBJ2-3,TRBV18,.,TGTGCCAGCTCCCCCCGGAGGGGTAGCACAGATACGCAGTATTTT,CASSPRRGSTDTQYF
.,TRBJ2-5,TRBV7-3,.,TGTGCCAGCAGCTTAGGAGGAGGACAGTTCCAAGAGACCCAGTACTTC,CASSLGGGQFQETQYF
.,TRBJ1-1,TRBV7-2,.,TGTGCCAGCAGCTCGTCTCGAGGGACTGAAGCTTTCTTT,CASSSSRGTEAFF
TRBD1,TRBJ2-1,TRBV30,.,TGTGCCTCGACCACCGGGACAGGCTACAATGAGCAGTTCTTC,CASTTGTGYNEQFF
TRBD2,TRBJ2-2,TRBV2,.,TGTGCCAGCCACAGACTAGCTATCGGGGAGCTGTTTTTT,CASHRLAIGELFF
.,TRBJ1-4,TRBV9,.,TGTGCCAGCAGCGTTAATACTAATGAAAAACTGTTTTTT,CASSVNTNEKLFF
.,TRBJ2-7,TRBV10-3,.,TGTGCCACCCACGGCGGGGATAGCTACGAGCAGTACTTC,CATHGGDSYEQYF
.,TRBJ2-1,TRBV28,.,TGTGCCAGCAGTTTAGTTAGAAATGAGCAGTTCTTC,CASSLVRNEQFF
.,TRBJ2-7,TRBV27,.,TGTGCCAGCAGTTCACGAGACTACAACTACGAGCAGTACTTC,CASSSRDYNYEQYF
TRBD2,TRBJ2-5,TRBV9,.,TGTGCCAGCAGCGAGATGGGACTATTAGAGACCCAGTACTTC,CASSEMGLLETQYF
.,TRBJ1-1,TRBV4-3,.,TGCGCCAGCAACCGGGGAGTGGGGTACACTGAAGCTTTCTTT,CASNRGVGYTEAFF
TRBD2,TRBJ2-1,TRBV5-6,.,TGTGCCAGCAGCTGGATCCGGACTAGCGGTTCCAATGAGCAGTTCTTC,CASSWIRTSGSNEQFF
.,TRBJ2-2,TRBV18,.,TGTGCCAGCTCACCCCAACAGGGTGAGAACACCGGGGAGCTGTTTTTT,CASSPQQGENTGELFF
.,TRBJ1-1,TRBV2,.,TGTGCCAGCAGTGCCGAGGGTTACACTGAAGCTTTCTTT,CASSAEGYTEAFF
.,TRBJ1-4,TRBV7-2,.,TGTGCCAGCAGCGTGCAGGGCATATATGAAAAACTGTTTTTT,CASSVQGIYEKLFF
.,TRBJ1-2,TRBV7-9,.,TGTGCCAGCAGCTTAGCCCAAGGTGGGCAGGACTTCTATGGCTACACCTTC,CASSLAQGGQDFYGYTF
.,TRBJ2-7,TRBV7-8,.,TGTGCCAGCAGCTGGACCACAGGGAACGAGCAGTACTTC,CASSWTTGNEQYF
.,TRBJ2-7,TRBV7-6,.,TGTGCCAGCAGCCACGGGAGAAACTACGAGCAGTACTTC,CASSHGRNYEQYF
.,TRBJ2-2,TRBV4-3,.,TGCGCCAGCAGCCAAGATAGTCTAAGTGTCTCGAACACCGGGGAGCTGTTTTTT,CASSQDSLSVSNTGELFF
.,TRBJ1-1,TRBV29-1,.,TGCAGCGTTGTAGTCACTGAAGCTTTCTTT,CSVVVTEAFF
TRBD1,TRBJ2-7,TRBV9,.,TGTGCCAGCAGCACGAGACATGAGGGGGACAGGGTATCCTACGAGCAGTACTTC,CASSTRHEGDRVSYEQYF
.,TRBJ1-3,TRBV27,.,TGTGCCAGCAGTTTATACTCAGGAGGCCGAAACACCATATATTTT,CASSLYSGGRNTIYF
.,TRBJ1-3,TRBV10-3,.,TGTGCCACAGGAGGGTCTGGAAACACCATATATTTT,CATGGSGNTIYF
TRBD2,TRBJ2-1,TRBV19,.,TGTGCCAGTAGGACCACCTCGACTAGCGGGAGGGCCAAATGGTTCTTC,CASRTTSTSGRAKWFF
TRBD1,TRBJ2-7,TRBV6-5,.,TGTGCCAGCAGTTACTCGACGGACAGGGGACACGAGCAGTACTTC,CASSYSTDRGHEQYF
TRBD2,TRBJ2-3,TRBV7-3,.,TGTGCCAGCGGTCTAGCGGGAGGGTTAGATACGCAGTATTTT,CASGLAGGLDTQYF
TRBD2,TRBJ2-7,TRBV29-1,.,TGCAGCGTTTCGACTAGCGGGCTCTACGAGCAGTACTTC,CSVSTSGLYEQYF
.,TRBJ2-3,TRBV2,.,TGTGCCAGCAATAGCGTACTAGTTACAGATACGCAGTATTTT,CASNSVLVTDTQYF
.,TRBJ1-4,TRBV7-9,.,TGTGCCAGCAGCCCCTCAAGCGGGAATGAAAAACTGTTTTTT,CASSPSSGNEKLFF
TRBD1,TRBJ1-1,TRBV5-4,.,TGTGCCAGCAGCCCTCGACAGGGATGGAACACTGAAGCTTTCTTT,CASSPRQGWNTEAFF
.,TRBJ2-4,TRBV25-1,.,TGTGCCAGCAGTGAACAAGGGAGGGGGAACATTCAGTACTTC,CASSEQGRGNIQYF
TRBD2,TRBJ2-1,TRBV19,.,TGTGCCAGTAGTATAGTCGATAGCGGGATCAATGAGCAGTTCTTC,CASSIVDSGINEQFF
TRBD2,TRBJ2-1,TRBV7-9,.,TGTGCCAGCAGCTTTGGTAGCGGGAGATACAATGAGCAGTTCTTC,CASSFGSGRYNEQFF
.,TRBJ2-7,TRBV6-6,once,TGTGCCAGCAGAATGGGGGAGGCCTACGAGCAGTACTTC,CASRMGEAYEQYF